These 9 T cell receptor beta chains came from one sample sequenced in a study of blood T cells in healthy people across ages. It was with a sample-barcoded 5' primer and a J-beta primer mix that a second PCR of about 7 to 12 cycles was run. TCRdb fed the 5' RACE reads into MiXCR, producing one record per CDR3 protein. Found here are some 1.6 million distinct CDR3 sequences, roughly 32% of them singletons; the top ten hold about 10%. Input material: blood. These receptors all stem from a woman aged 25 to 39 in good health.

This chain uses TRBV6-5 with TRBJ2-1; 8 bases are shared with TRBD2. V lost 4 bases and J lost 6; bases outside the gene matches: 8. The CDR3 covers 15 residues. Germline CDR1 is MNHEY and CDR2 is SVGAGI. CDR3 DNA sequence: TGTGCCAGCAGTTCCGGGACTAGTGCGGTCAATGAGCAGTTCTTC. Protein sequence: CASSSGTSAVNEQFF.

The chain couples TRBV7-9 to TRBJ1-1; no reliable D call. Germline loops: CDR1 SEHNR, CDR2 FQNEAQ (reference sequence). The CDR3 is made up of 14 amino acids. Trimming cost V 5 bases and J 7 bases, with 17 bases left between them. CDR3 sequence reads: CASSRGSPPSEAFF. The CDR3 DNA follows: TGTGCCAGCAGCCGAGGGTCGCCCCCCAGTGAAGCTTTCTTT.

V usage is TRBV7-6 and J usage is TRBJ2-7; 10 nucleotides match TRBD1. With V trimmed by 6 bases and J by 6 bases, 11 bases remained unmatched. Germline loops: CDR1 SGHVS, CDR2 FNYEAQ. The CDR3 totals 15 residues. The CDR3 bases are TGTGCCAGCAGTTCAAACACCGGGACAGGGGTCGAGCAGTACTTC. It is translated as CASSSNTGTGVEQYF.

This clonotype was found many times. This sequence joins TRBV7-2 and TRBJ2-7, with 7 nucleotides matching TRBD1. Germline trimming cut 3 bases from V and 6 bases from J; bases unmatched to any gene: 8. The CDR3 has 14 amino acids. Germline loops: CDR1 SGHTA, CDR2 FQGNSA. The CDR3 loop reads CASSFIDRVFEQYF. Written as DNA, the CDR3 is TGTGCCAGCAGCTTCATCGACAGGGTGTTCGAGCAGTACTTC. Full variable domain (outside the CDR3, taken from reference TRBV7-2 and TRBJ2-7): GAGVSQSPSNKVTEKGKDVELRCDPISGHTALYWYRQSLGQGLEFLIYFQGNSAPDKSGLPSDRFSAERTGGSVSTLTIQRTQQEDSAVYLCASSFIDRVFEQYFGPGTRLTVT.

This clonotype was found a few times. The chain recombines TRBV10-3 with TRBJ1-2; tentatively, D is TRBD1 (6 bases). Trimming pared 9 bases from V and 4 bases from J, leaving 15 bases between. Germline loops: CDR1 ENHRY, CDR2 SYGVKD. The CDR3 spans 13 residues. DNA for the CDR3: TGTGCCATTGCCGGGACACCATCCTATGGCTACACCTTC. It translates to CAIAGTPSYGYTF.

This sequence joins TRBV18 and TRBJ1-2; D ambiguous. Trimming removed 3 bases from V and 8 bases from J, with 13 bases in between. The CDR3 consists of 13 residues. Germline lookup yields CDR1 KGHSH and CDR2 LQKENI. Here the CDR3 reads CASSPTLGGGYTF. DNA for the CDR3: TGTGCCAGCTCACCCACGTTGGGTGGAGGCTACACCTTC.

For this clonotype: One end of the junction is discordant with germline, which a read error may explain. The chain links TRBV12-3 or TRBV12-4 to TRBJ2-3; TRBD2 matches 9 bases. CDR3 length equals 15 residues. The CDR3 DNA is TGTGCCGGCAGCTCCGGGACTAGCAGAGCAGATACGCAGTATTTT. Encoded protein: CAGSSGTSRADTQYF.

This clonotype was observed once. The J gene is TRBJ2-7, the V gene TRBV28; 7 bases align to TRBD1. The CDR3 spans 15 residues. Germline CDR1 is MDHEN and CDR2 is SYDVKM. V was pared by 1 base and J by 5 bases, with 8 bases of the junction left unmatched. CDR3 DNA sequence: TGTGCCAGCAGTTTATTTTCGCAGGGGGAAAACGAGCAGTACTTC. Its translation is CASSLFSQGENEQYF. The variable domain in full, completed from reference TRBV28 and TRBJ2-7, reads DVKVTQSSRYLVKRTGEKVFLECVQDMDHENMFWYRQDPGLGLRLIYFSYDVKMKEKGDIPEGYSVSREKKERFSLILESASTNQTSMYLCASSLFSQGENEQYFGPGTRLTVT.

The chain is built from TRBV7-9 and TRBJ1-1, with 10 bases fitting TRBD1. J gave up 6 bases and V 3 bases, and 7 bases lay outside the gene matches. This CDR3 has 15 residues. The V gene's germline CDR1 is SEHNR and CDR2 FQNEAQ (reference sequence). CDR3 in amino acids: CASSFPGTGAAEAFF. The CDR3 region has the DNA TGTGCCAGCAGCTTCCCCGGGACAGGGGCTGCTGAAGCTTTCTTT.